The entry below describes one T cell receptor beta chain. The J segment lost 5 bases and the V segment lost 0 bases, leaving 19 bases of the junction unmatched. The V gene's germline CDR1 is KGHDR and CDR2 SFDVKD. The CDR3 runs 20 residues. One entry per CDR3 protein results from TCRdb running MiXCR on the RT-PCR reads. Of about 680,000 distinct CDR3 sequences listed, 12% to 15% are singletons. V usage is TRBV24-1 and J usage is TRBJ2-5; 8 bases map to TRBD2. This TCR derives from a female donor in good health, serving as a healthy control. The sample taken for sequencing was memory CD4+ T cells from blood. CDR3 sequence (DNA): TGTGCCACCAGTGATTTGCGTGGGGGGACTAGAGGGGGTTTTGGGGAGACCCAGTACTTC. The encoded protein is CATSDLRGGTRGGFGETQYF.